The T cell receptor beta chain under discussion was sequenced for a study of blood T cell repertoires in COVID-19. Study at large: PBMCs, B-cell-depleted T cells, or T cells provided the cDNA or gDNA that made up the material.

V shed 6 bases and J shed 8 bases, with 13 bases lying between them. Germline CDR1 MNHEY, CDR2 SVGAGI. The CDR3 runs to 12 residues. Original methodology: Scientists estimated how many nucleated cells there were by amplifying reference gene primers. Method: immunoSEQ multiplex PCR; TCRdb's copy keeps in-frame clones and lacks some. V and J calls and clone size are as listed in that table; D and trimming were resolved from the DNA. The sample has more than 250,000 clones; 88% are singletons. The chain has TRBV6-5 and TRBJ1-2; D is ambiguous. Specimen: PBMCs or T cells enriched from blood (not recorded which). The receptor was isolated from a woman aged 35 to 49 with acute COVID-19. CDR3 DNA: TGTGCCAGCAGAAGAACTCCGGAGGGCTACACCTTC. Translation: CASRRTPEGYTF.